Each of the 30 T cell receptor beta chains below was sequenced from the same sample in a study of T-cell memory formation after mild COVID-19. In TCRdb, the 5' RACE reads were re-called with MiXCR into one record per CDR3 protein. Here the sample spans fewer than 450,000 distinct CDR3 sequences, around 21% being singletons. The sequenced sample consisted of PBMCs or a T cell subset sorted from them (not recorded which). The receptor source for this set is an adult woman who had mild COVID-19 (a few samples of this study predate the infection). Cell type and time point are not known.

This clonotype has more than one count but fewer than ten. This chain uses TRBV15 with TRBJ2-7; 9 bases line up with TRBD1. Looked up from germline, CDR1 is LNHNV and CDR2 is YYDKDF (reference sequence). The V gene end was trimmed by 1 base and the J gene end by 4 bases; junction bases not matched to a gene: 5. This CDR3 has 15 residues. The CDR3 sequence: CATSRVDRGGYEQYF. The CDR3 nucleotides read TGTGCCACCAGCAGAGTGGACAGGGGTGGTTACGAGCAGTACTTC.

V usage is TRBV3-1 and J usage is TRBJ1-2, with D uncertain. CDR3 size: 12 residues. V lost 3 bases to trimming and J lost 8 bases, with 10 bases between them. Germline V gene lookup returns CDR1 LGHDT and CDR2 YNNKEL (reference sequence). The CDR3 bases are TGTGCCAGCAGCCACAGGTTGCGAGGCTACACCTTC. This codes for CASSHRLRGYTF.

The V and J genes are TRBV19 and TRBJ2-1; 9 nucleotides match TRBD2. Looked up from germline, CDR1 is LNHDA and CDR2 is SQIVND (reference sequence). The CDR3 is 14 amino acids. J was trimmed by 6 bases and V by 5 bases; bases with no gene match: 5. The CDR3 bases are TGTGCCAGTAGTTCTAGCGGGGAATCCAATGAGCAGTTCTTC. Encoded protein: CASSSSGESNEQFF.

J is TRBJ1-1 and V is TRBV10-3; the D is unclear. Germline V gene data show CDR1 as ENHRY and CDR2 as SYGVKD. The V end was cut by 0 bases, the J end by 1 base, with 6 bases between. CDR3 length equals 14 residues. CDR3 nucleotides: TGTGCCATCAGTGAGTCCTGGGCGAACACTGAAGCTTTCTTT. It yields the protein CAISESWANTEAFF.

The table lists this clonotype with many counts. The chain couples TRBV5-1 to TRBJ2-1, with D perhaps TRBD2 (6 bases). This CDR3 region has 16 residues. Deletions cut 2 bases from V and 14 bases from J, with 26 bases between. Germline lookup yields CDR1 SGHRS and CDR2 YFSETQ. DNA for the CDR3: TGCGCCAGCAGCTTCGGGACTCCGAGCCGGGCATATGAAAAGTTCTTC. This translates into CASSFGTPSRAYEKFF.

This chain connects TRBV15 to TRBJ2-3; D remains ambiguous. Germline CDR1 reads LNHNV; CDR2 reads YYDKDF (reference sequence). The CDR3 runs 16 residues. The germline V and J ends were trimmed by 4 bases and 1 base, with 15 bases remaining between them. CDR3 DNA: TGTGCCACCAGCACCCCGTTGGGAATTGGCACAGATACGCAGTATTTT. It specifies CATSTPLGIGTDTQYF. The full variable domain, its missing parts supplied by reference TRBV15 and TRBJ2-3, is DAMVIQNPRYQVTQFGKPVTLSCSQTLNHNVMYWYQQKSSQAPKLLFHYYDKDFNNEADTPDNFQSRRPNTSFCFLDIRSPGLGDTAMYLCATSTPLGIGTDTQYFGPGTRLTVL.

The chain is built from TRBV5-1 and TRBJ2-7, with 10 bases fitting TRBD2. The V gene's germline CDR1 is SGHRS and CDR2 YFSETQ. The CDR3 length is 16 residues. V lost 4 bases and J lost 2; bases outside the gene matches: 9. This CDR3 is CASSRLAGDKPYEQYF. The CDR3 DNA sequence: TGCGCCAGCAGCCGGCTAGCGGGAGACAAACCCTACGAGCAGTACTTC. Looking up the rest from reference TRBV5-1 and TRBJ2-7 gives the full variable domain: KAGVTQTPRYLIKTRGQQVTLSCSPISGHRSVSWYQQTPGQGLQFLFEYFSETQRNKGNFPGRFSGRQFSNSRSEMNVSTLELGDSALYLCASSRLAGDKPYEQYFGPGTRLTVT.

In this sample, this clonotype turned up a few times. The chain combines TRBV7-9 with TRBJ2-7; unclear D gene. This CDR3 is 14 amino acids long. Germline V gives CDR1 SEHNR, CDR2 FQNEAQ (reference sequence). Trimming pared 1 base from V and 2 bases from J, leaving 9 bases between. This chain's CDR3 is CASSLVGWAYEQYF. The CDR3 nucleotides read TGTGCCAGCAGCTTAGTGGGCTGGGCCTACGAGCAGTACTTC.

This clonotype was seen more than once but under ten times. The chain employs TRBV3-1 and TRBJ2-7; 7 bases align to TRBD1. This CDR3 spans 15 amino acids. The junction had 8 bases not matched to a gene; V was cut back by 3 bases and J by 3 bases. Per the germline V gene, CDR1 is LGHDT and CDR2 is YNNKEL (reference sequence). The CDR3 protein is CASSQPKTGLYEQYF. The CDR3 nucleotides are TGTGCCAGCAGCCAGCCCAAGACAGGGCTCTACGAGCAGTACTTC.

This clonotype was detected only a few times. The rearrangement uses TRBV5-1 and TRBJ2-2; 9 bases map to TRBD1. CDR3 size: 16 residues. V lost 2 bases to trimming and J lost 6 bases; unmatched junction nucleotides: 8. Germline V gene sequence: CDR1 SGHRS, CDR2 YFSETQ. The DNA of the CDR3 is TGCGCCAGCAGCTTATACAGGACAGGGGATTCCGGGGAGCTGTTTTTT. Translating gives CASSLYRTGDSGELFF.

This clonotype turned up a few times. The chain links TRBV6-5 to TRBJ1-4; the D is unclear. Germline lookup yields CDR1 MNHEY and CDR2 SVGAGI. The V gene lost 0 bases and the J gene lost 5 bases, with 7 bases spanning the gap. The CDR3 runs to 14 residues. CDR3 DNA: TGTGCCAGCAGTTACTCCCTCCCGAATGAAAAACTGTTTTTT. This sequence encodes CASSYSLPNEKLFF.

The rearrangement links TRBV5-6 to TRBJ2-1; D is perhaps TRBD1 (5 bases). The germline CDR1 and CDR2 sequences are SGHDT and YYEEEE. Trimming took off 4 bases at V and 2 bases at J, with 13 bases between the two ends. The CDR3 totals 15 residues. CDR3 nucleotide sequence: TGTGCCAGCAGCCCTTCGCGCAGGGCCTACAATGAGCAGTTCTTC. This encodes CASSPSRRAYNEQFF.

This clonotype was seen only a few times. The CDR3 spells CASSLGTGDTEKLFF. CDR3 in DNA: TGTGCCAGCAGCTTAGGAACAGGGGATACCGAAAAACTGTTTTTT. The J gene is TRBJ1-4, the V gene TRBV11-2; TRBD1 matches at 7 bases. Losses at the gene ends were 1 base for V and 8 bases for J; bases not matched to a gene: 7. CDR3 size: 15 residues. Germline V gives CDR1 SGHAT, CDR2 FQNNGV.

This clonotype was counted at least ten times. The gene calls are TRBV5-1 and TRBJ2-3; D ambiguous. CDR3 length: 13 amino acids. V shed 2 bases and J shed 4 bases, with 8 bases lying between them. In germline, CDR1 is SGHRS, CDR2 YFSETQ. CDR3 sequence (DNA): TGCGCCAGCAGCTTATTATCGGCAGATACGCAGTATTTT. This gives the protein CASSLLSADTQYF.

This clonotype was found many times. The rearrangement joins TRBV20-1 to TRBJ2-1; D possibly corresponds to TRBD1 (6 bases). The CDR3 covers 15 residues. Trimming took 0 bases from V and 3 from J, leaving 12 bases between them. Per the germline V gene, CDR1 is DFQATT and CDR2 is SNEGSKA (reference sequence). Here the CDR3 DNA reads TGCAGTGCTAGAGAAGGTCAGGGGTACTACAATGAGCAGTTCTTC. Its protein is CSAREGQGYYNEQFF.

This clonotype was counted only a few times. The chain links TRBV11-1 to TRBJ2-7; D gene ambiguous. CDR1 SGHAT and CDR2 FQDESV come from the germline V gene (reference sequence). The V and J ends lost 0 bases and 5 bases respectively, with 11 bases between them. The CDR3 has 14 residues. The CDR3 bases are TGTGCCAGCAGCTTAGCTCCTGTAGTCCACGAGCAGTACTTC. Protein: CASSLAPVVHEQYF.

This clonotype came up a few times. The rearrangement uses TRBV12-3 or TRBV12-4 and TRBJ2-7, with 7 positions matching TRBD2. This CDR3 region has 15 residues. The V and J ends lost 3 bases and 3 bases, in that order; junction bases with no gene match: 8. The CDR3 spells CASSLGRERGYEQYF. In DNA, the CDR3 is TGTGCCAGCAGTTTGGGGAGGGAAAGGGGCTACGAGCAGTACTTC.

The sample holds a few counts of this clonotype. V is TRBV6-2 or TRBV6-3 and J is TRBJ1-1; 9 bases are shared with TRBD1. This CDR3 has 15 residues. CDR1 MNHEY and CDR2 SVGEGT come from the germline V gene. The V and J ends lost 4 bases and 3 bases, in that order; junction bases with no gene match: 6. The CDR3 DNA follows: TGTGCCAGCAGTTCTCCCGACAGGGGGTACACTGAAGCTTTCTTT. Amino acids: CASSSPDRGYTEAFF.

This clonotype has a handful of counts. The chain is built from TRBV20-1 and TRBJ1-2; 8 nucleotides line up with TRBD1. CDR1 DFQATT and CDR2 SNEGSKA come from the germline V gene (reference sequence). The CDR3 is 16 amino acids. V was pared by 5 bases and J by 5 bases, with 16 bases of the junction left unmatched. Here the CDR3 DNA reads TGCAGTGCTCGGGACAGGCCAGAATTTCGACGATATGGCTACACCTTC. Its translation is CSARDRPEFRRYGYTF.

This chain joins TRBV2 and TRBJ2-7; D remains ambiguous. CDR3 length: 11 residues. Per the germline V gene, CDR1 is SNHLY and CDR2 is FYNNEI. The germline V and J ends were trimmed by 7 bases and 0 bases, with 4 bases remaining between them. The CDR3 region has the DNA TGTGCCAGCACCCTCTCCTACGAGCAGTACTTC. It is translated as CASTLSYEQYF.

This sequence joins TRBV6-5 and TRBJ1-4; 7 nucleotides agree with TRBD1. The CDR3 has 16 residues. Trimming at V came to 5 bases and at J to 7 bases, leaving 13 bases not matched to a gene. Per the germline V gene, CDR1 is MNHEY and CDR2 is SVGAGI. The CDR3 spells CASSIVDPGGGEKLFF. DNA for the CDR3: TGTGCCAGCAGTATAGTTGACCCAGGGGGAGGTGAAAAACTGTTTTTT.

This clonotype was observed a few times. The chain links TRBV9 to TRBJ2-1; D is unclear. In germline, CDR1 is SGDLS, CDR2 YYNGEE. This CDR3 region has 13 residues. The V end lost 2 bases, the J end lost 8 bases, and 11 bases lay between the germline ends. This chain's CDR3 is CASSVLSVDEQFF. The CDR3, as DNA: TGTGCCAGCAGCGTGTTAAGTGTCGATGAGCAGTTCTTC.

The chain recombines TRBV6-1 with TRBJ2-7, with TRBD2 identical over 8 bases. Germline CDR1 MNHNS, CDR2 SASEGT. Trimming at V came to 2 bases and at J to 2 bases, leaving 8 bases not matched to a gene. This CDR3 region has 16 residues. Here the CDR3 reads CASSESIAGTPYEQYF. The DNA for the CDR3 is TGTGCCAGCAGTGAATCAATAGCGGGGACACCCTACGAGCAGTACTTC.

This clonotype has just a few counts. The chain has TRBV3-1 and TRBJ2-7; weak D call: TRBD2 (6 bases). Germline V CDR1 and CDR2: LGHDT, YNNKEL (reference sequence). Between the trimmed V and J ends, which lost 0 bases and 0 bases, there was a span of 15 bases. The CDR3 has 17 amino acids. DNA of the CDR3: TGTGCCAGCAGCCAAGAAATTCTGCGGGACTCCTCCTACGAGCAGTACTTC. Amino acids: CASSQEILRDSSYEQYF.

This clonotype was detected only a few times. The rearrangement links TRBV7-3 to TRBJ2-5, with 8 bases fitting TRBD2. Unmatched junction bases numbered 9, after V lost 5 bases and J lost 4 bases. This CDR3 spans 15 amino acids. The germline V gene encodes CDR1 SGHTA and CDR2 FQGTGA. Here the CDR3 reads CASSRDGRELETQYF. The CDR3 bases are TGTGCCAGCAGCCGAGACGGGAGGGAATTAGAGACCCAGTACTTC.

The chain links TRBV4-1 to TRBJ2-7, with D perhaps given as TRBD1 or TRBD2 (6 bases each). V lost 0 bases and J 1 base, leaving 13 bases between the germline ends. The germline V gene has CDR1 MGHRA and CDR2 YSYEKL. This CDR3 contains 16 residues. The CDR3 nucleotides are TGCGCCAGCAGCCAAGATGGGGGGCCCTCATCCTACGAGCAGTACTTC. Its protein product is CASSQDGGPSSYEQYF.

The rearrangement joins TRBV24-1 to TRBJ2-7; D not certain. CDR3 length: 13 residues. Germline CDR1 is KGHDR and CDR2 is SFDVKD. V shed 2 bases and J shed 3 bases, with 7 bases lying between them. CDR3 in amino acids: CATSDSNDYEQYF. The CDR3 DNA reads as TGTGCCACCAGTGATTCGAACGACTACGAGCAGTACTTC.

This chain joins TRBV10-3 and TRBJ2-7, with a possible D match to TRBD2 (5 bases). V shed 5 bases and J shed 3 bases, with 29 bases lying between them. Germline CDR1 ENHRY, CDR2 SYGVKD. The CDR3 is made up of 19 amino acids. In DNA, the CDR3 is TGTGCCATCAGTAGTTTGCAGGCCAGACTTGGTATCGGGGACTACGAGCAGTACTTC. Its translation is CAISSLQARLGIGDYEQYF.

There are a few counts of this clonotype. The chain has TRBV12-3 or TRBV12-4 and TRBJ2-3, with D possibly called TRBD1 or TRBD2 (5 bases each). V dropped 7 bases and J dropped 2 bases, with 13 bases sitting between them. The CDR3 sequence is 14 residues long. The CDR3 DNA reads TGTGCCAGCATACCGGGACCCAACACAGATACGCAGTATTTT. Translated: CASIPGPNTDTQYF.

V is TRBV28 and J is TRBJ1-1; TRBD1 matches 7 bases. Germline V gene lookup returns CDR1 MDHEN and CDR2 SYDVKM. Trimming cost V 5 bases and J 6 bases; bases outside gene matches: 9. This CDR3 region has 14 residues. The CDR3 sequence is CASSPHRGSAEAFF. In DNA, the CDR3 is TGTGCCAGCAGTCCCCACAGGGGTTCCGCTGAAGCTTTCTTT.